This T cell receptor (beta chain) stems from a study of T-cell reconstitution after alpha-beta-depleted transplantation in children. Study outcomes and limitations: Newly produced T cells mostly provided counts and TCRbeta diversity after one year, as hyperexpanded clones declined. Surviving thymic progenitors and recipient T cells were the source of high TCRbeta diversity at day 60 in some patients. Several hundred rapidly expanded clones from non-depleted graft cells reportedly supplied alpha-beta T cells about two months post-transplant.

A remark on this clonotype: Its antigen is not known.

It was with unique molecular identifiers that the TCRbeta library was prepared. TCRdb itself ran the PCR reads through MiXCR, one entry per CDR3 protein. The sample comprises about 420,000 distinct CDR3 sequences, 15% to 20% of which are singletons, and approximately 28% rests with the top ten. Trimming pared 4 bases from V and 3 bases from J, leaving 7 bases between. This CDR3 comprises 13 residues. Germline V gene lookup returns CDR1 SGHKS and CDR2 YYEKEE (reference sequence). The chain is built from TRBV5-5 and TRBJ2-2; D is possibly TRBD2 (5 bases). This receptor was taken from a boy younger than two who had a stem cell transplant for Wiskott-Aldrich syndrome, so the T cells may come from the graft donor. Material: PBMCs, mostly from graft donor cells, obtained 360 days after TCRalphabeta/CD19-depleted stem cell transplant. CDR3 bases: TGTGCCAGCAGCCCGAGGGACACCGGGGAGCTGTTTTTT. It codes for CASSPRDTGELFF.